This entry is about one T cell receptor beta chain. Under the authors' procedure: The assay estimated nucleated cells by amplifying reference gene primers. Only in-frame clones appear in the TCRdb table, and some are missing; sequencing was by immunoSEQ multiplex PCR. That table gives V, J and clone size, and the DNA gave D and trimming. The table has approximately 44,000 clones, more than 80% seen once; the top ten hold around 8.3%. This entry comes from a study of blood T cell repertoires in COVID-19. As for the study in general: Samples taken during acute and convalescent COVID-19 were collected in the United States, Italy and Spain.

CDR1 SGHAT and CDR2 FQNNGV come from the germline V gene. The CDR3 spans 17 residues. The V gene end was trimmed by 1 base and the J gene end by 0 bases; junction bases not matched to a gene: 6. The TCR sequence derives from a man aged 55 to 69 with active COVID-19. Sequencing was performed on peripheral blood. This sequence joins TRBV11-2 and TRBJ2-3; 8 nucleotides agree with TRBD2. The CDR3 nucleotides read TGTGCCAGCAGCTTAGTAGGTGCTAGCGGGAGCACAGATACGCAGTATTTT. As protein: CASSLVGASGSTDTQYF.